This T cell receptor (beta chain) was obtained from a study of glioma-infiltrating T cells. Trimming removed 6 bases at V and 0 bases at J, with 6 bases between. This CDR3 spans 13 amino acids. Looked up from germline, CDR1 is MNHNS and CDR2 is SASEGT. Amplification of TCR alpha and beta CDR3 regions from RNA used iRepertoire nested multiplex PCR. TCRdb redid the calling of the multiplex PCR reads with MiXCR, one entry per CDR3 protein. The data hold around 140,000 distinct CDR3 sequences, with roughly 43% observed a single time. General study results and limits: Very few CDR3 sequences were shared between tissue and blood.

This clonotype was observed a few times. The antigen is not known. This receptor was identified in a human donor with low-grade glioma or glioblastoma, undergoing nonglioma brain surgery, or in good health (not recorded which). The genes are TRBV6-1 and TRBJ1-5; unclear D gene. Sequencing used glioma tissue, nonneoplastic brain tissue, or PBMCs (not recorded which). The CDR3 DNA reads as TGTGCCAGCAGCAGGATTAGCAATCAGCCCCAGCATTTT. Its protein is CASSRISNQPQHF.